The T cell receptor (beta chain) under discussion was sequenced for a study of blood T cell repertoires in COVID-19 (TCRdb year 2020). Regarding the research as a whole: The collaborator samples originated in the United States, Italy and Spain and spanned the acute and convalescent phases of COVID-19. The prospective study material was composed of cDNA or gDNA derived from T cells, B-cell-depleted T cells, or PBMCs. The dataset comprised deeply sampled blood TCRbeta repertoires from subjects exposed to, actively infected with, or recovered from COVID-19. The repertoires were released in a freely available public database meant as a resource for research on the immune response to SARS-CoV-2. The samples were drawn from the first 160 participants of the ongoing ImmuneRACE study and from roughly 1,300 subjects provided by 6 global collaborators. Nearly every sample came with metadata listing a de-identified subject ID, COVID-19 status, age in years and sex. Where available, HLA class I and class II types were taken from metadata supplied by the sample provider and were not determined by assay-based typing.

The immunoSEQ Assay, a bias-controlled multiplex PCR, was used to amplify TCRbeta CDR3 regions from genomic DNA. On the authors' methods: Nucleated cell counts per sample were estimated from amplification of reference gene primers within the assay. To quantify the absolute abundance of each unique TCRbeta CDR3 rearrangement, sequence reads were collapsed and filtered. For each sample, productive Simpson clonality was calculated as the square root of Simpson's diversity index over productive rearrangements. Not all clones reach the TCRdb copy of this immuneACCESS table, which keeps in-frame sequences only. Checked studies attribute under half of the gap to unresolved V genes and leave the rest unexplained. Clonal size and the V and J genes are those of that table, whereas D and trimming came from the DNA. The sample contains around 300,000 clones, around nine tenths of them found a single time. Roughly 6.2% of the sample comes from the top ten.

Points the paper makes about the study in general: The quantity of clinical and demographic metadata differed by source and by participant and was supplied without curation.

Enrolling through a virtual design, the prospective study's participants ranged in age from roughly 18 to 95 years and lived across roughly 23 United States geographic areas. Cohort assignment in the prospective study relied on participant-reported clinical history from a screening survey and a study questionnaire. Recovered participants in ImmuneRACE Cohort 3 were defined by two consecutive negative NP/OP PCR tests, clearance by a healthcare professional, or resolution of symptoms. In the prospective study, mobile phlebotomists collected whole blood, serum and a nasopharyngeal or oropharyngeal swab from each participant. Participants in the prospective study had the option to provide additional blood draws and questionnaires over an approximately two-month period. Before DNA extraction, blood samples from the prospective study were shipped at room temperature or frozen. This clone was seen a single time. No antigen is known for it. Per-base quality was not reported, and no clone a single base away is much larger than it.

Trimming leaves V shorter by 4 bases and J shorter by 4 bases, with the junction holding 7 bases beyond the gene matches. CDR1 and CDR2 are read off the germline V gene as SGHDT and YYEEEE. The CDR3, cysteine through phenylalanine, is 15 amino acids long. This entry keeps only the CDR3 DNA: 45 bases, framed from base 1. What was sequenced was PBMCs or T cells enriched from blood (not recorded which). The clonotype comes from a woman between 35 and 50 years old who had recovered from COVID-19. The chain couples TRBV5-6 to TRBJ2-3, and TRBD1 matches 9 of the central bases. The CDR3 protein is CASSMGGQGADTQYF. DNA sequence: TGTGCCAGCAGCATGGGGGGACAGGGAGCAGATACGCAGTATTTT. Reference TRBV5-6 and TRBJ2-3 proteins supply the regions before and after the CDR3; the full variable domain is: DAGVTQSPTHLIKTRGQQVTLRCSPKSGHDTVSWYQQALGQGPQFIFQYYEEEERQRGNFPDRFSGHQFPNYSSELNVNALLLGDSALYLCASSMGGQGADTQYFGPGTRLTVL.